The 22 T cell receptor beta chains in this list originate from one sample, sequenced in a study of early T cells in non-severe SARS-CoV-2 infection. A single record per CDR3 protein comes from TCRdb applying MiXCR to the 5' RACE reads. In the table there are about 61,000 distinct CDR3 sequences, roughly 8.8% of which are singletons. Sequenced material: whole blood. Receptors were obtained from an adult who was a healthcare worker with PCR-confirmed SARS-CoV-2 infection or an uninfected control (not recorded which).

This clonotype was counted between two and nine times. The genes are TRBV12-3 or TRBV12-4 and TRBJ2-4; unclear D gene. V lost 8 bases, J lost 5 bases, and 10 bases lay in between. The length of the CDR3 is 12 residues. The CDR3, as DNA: TGTGCCAGCTCCCAGACTGAAAACATTCAGTACTTC. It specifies CASSQTENIQYF.

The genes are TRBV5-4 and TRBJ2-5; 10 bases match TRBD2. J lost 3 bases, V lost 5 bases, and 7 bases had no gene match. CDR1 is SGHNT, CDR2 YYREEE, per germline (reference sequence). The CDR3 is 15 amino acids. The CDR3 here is CASRSGGAFEETQYF. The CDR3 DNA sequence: TGTGCCAGCAGGAGCGGGGGGGCCTTCGAAGAGACCCAGTACTTC.

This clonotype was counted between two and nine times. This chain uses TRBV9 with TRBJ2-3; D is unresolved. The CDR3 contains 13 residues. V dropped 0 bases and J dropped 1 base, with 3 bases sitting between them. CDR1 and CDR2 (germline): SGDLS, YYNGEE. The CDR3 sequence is CASSVEGTDTQYF. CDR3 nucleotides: TGTGCCAGCAGCGTAGAGGGCACAGATACGCAGTATTTT. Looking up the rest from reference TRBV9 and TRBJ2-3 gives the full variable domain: DSGVTQTPKHLITATGQRVTLRCSPRSGDLSVYWYQQSLDQGLQFLIQYYNGEERAKGNILERFSAQQFPDLHSELNLSSLELGDSALYFCASSVEGTDTQYFGPGTRLTVL.

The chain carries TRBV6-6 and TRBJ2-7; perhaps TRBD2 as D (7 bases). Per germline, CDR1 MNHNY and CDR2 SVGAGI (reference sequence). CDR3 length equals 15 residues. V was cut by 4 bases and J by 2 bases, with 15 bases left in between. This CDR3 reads CASSSSGGLTYEQYV. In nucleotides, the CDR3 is TGTGCCAGCAGTTCCTCCGGGGGGCTGACCTACGAGCAGTACGTC.

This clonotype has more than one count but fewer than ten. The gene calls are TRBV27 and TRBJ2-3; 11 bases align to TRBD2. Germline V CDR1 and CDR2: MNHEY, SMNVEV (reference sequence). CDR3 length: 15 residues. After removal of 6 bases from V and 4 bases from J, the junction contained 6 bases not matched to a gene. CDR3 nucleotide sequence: TGTGCCAGCAGATATAGCGGGGGGGCCCCAGATACGCAGTATTTT. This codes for CASRYSGGAPDTQYF.

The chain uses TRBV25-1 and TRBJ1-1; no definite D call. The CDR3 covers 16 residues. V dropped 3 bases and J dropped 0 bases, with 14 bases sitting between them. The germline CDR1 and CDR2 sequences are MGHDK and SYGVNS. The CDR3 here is CASSDSGGSLNTEAFF. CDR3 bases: TGTGCCAGCAGTGATTCTGGAGGAAGCCTGAACACTGAAGCTTTCTTT.

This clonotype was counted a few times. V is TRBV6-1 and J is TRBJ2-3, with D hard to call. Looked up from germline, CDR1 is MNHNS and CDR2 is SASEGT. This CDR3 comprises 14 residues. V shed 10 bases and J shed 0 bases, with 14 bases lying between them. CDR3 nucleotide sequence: TGTGCCACGAACACCCCCCATAGCACAGATACGCAGTATTTT. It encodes CATNTPHSTDTQYF.

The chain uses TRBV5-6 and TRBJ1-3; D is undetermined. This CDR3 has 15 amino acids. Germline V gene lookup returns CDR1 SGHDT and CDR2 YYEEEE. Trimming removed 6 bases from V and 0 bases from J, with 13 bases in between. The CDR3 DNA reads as TGTGCCAGCACCGACCAGGACCGCTCTGGAAACACCATATATTTT. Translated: CASTDQDRSGNTIYF.

Here the CDR3 reads CASSPKDRWDTNEKLFF. The CDR3 region has the DNA TGCGCCAGCAGCCCAAAGGACAGATGGGACACTAATGAAAAACTGTTTTTT. The chain has TRBV4-1 and TRBJ1-4; D is possibly TRBD1 (6 bases). In germline, CDR1 is MGHRA, CDR2 YSYEKL. CDR3 length: 17 residues. V was cut by 4 bases and J by 2 bases, with 17 bases left in between.

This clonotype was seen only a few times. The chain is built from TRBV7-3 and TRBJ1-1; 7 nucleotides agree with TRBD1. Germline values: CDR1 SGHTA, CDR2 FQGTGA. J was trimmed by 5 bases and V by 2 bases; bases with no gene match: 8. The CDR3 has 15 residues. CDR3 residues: CASSLATGWGTEAFF. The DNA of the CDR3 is TGTGCCAGCAGCTTAGCGACAGGGTGGGGTACTGAAGCTTTCTTT.

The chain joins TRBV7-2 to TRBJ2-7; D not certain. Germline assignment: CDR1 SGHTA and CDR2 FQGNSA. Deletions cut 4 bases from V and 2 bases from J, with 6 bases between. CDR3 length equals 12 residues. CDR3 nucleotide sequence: TGTGCCAGCAGCTCTGACCCCTACGAGCAGTACGTC. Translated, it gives CASSSDPYEQYV.

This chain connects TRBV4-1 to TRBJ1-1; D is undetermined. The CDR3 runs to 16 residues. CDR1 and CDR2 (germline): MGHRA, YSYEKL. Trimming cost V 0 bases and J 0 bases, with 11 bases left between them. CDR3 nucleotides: TGCGCCAGCAGCCAAGATGTCGGACGGATGAACACTGAAGCTTTCTTT. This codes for CASSQDVGRMNTEAFF.

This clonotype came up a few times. CDR3 residues: CASVDRGKTAEAFF. The CDR3 DNA sequence: TGTGCCAGCGTAGACAGGGGAAAAACCGCTGAAGCTTTCTTT. The chain is built from TRBV12-3 or TRBV12-4 and TRBJ1-1; 8 positions agree with TRBD1. The CDR3 extends over 14 amino acids. Trimming took 8 bases from V and 6 from J; bases not matched to a gene: 11.

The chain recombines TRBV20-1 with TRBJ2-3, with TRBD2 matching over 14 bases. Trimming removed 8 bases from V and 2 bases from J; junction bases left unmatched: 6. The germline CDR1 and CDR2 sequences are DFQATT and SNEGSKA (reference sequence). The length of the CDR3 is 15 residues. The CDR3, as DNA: TGCAGTCTCCGGACTAGCGGGGGGTTCACAGATACGCAGTATTTT. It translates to CSLRTSGGFTDTQYF.

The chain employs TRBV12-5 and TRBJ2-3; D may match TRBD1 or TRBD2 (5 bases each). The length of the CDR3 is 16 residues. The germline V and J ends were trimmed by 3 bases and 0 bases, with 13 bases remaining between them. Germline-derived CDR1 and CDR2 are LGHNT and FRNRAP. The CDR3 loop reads CASGFGTSTSTDTQYF. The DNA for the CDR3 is TGTGCTAGTGGTTTCGGGACGTCTACTAGCACAGATACGCAGTATTTT. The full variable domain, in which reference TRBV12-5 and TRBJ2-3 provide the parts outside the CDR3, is DARVTQTPRHKVTEMGQEVTMRCQPILGHNTVFWYRQTMMQGLELLAYFRNRAPLDDSGMPKDRFSAEMPDATLATLKIQPSEPRDSAVYFCASGFGTSTSTDTQYFGPGTRLTVL.

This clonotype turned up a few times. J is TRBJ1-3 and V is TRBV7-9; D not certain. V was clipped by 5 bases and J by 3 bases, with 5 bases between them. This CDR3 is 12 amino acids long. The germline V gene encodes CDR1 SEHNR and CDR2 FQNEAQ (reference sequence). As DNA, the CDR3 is TGTGCCAGCAGCGATTTTGGAAACACCATATATTTT. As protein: CASSDFGNTIYF.

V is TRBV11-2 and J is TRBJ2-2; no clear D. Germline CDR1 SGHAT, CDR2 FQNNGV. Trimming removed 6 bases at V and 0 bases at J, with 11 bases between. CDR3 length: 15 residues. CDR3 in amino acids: CASSTGNSNTGELFF. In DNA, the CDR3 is TGTGCCAGCAGTACTGGGAATTCGAACACCGGGGAGCTGTTTTTT.

The CDR3 reads CASSFRRGVQETQYF. For the CDR3, the DNA is TGTGCCAGCAGCTTTAGGCGGGGGGTTCAAGAGACCCAGTACTTC. V is TRBV5-5 and J is TRBJ2-5; 8 bases are shared with TRBD2. The CDR3 loop spans 15 amino acids. V lost 2 bases and J lost 2; bases outside the gene matches: 5. Per germline, CDR1 SGHKS and CDR2 YYEKEE (reference sequence).

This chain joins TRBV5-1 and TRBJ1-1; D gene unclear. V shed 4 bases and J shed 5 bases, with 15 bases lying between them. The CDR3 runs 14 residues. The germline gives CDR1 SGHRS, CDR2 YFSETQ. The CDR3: CASSPPQTGTEAFF. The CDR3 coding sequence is TGCGCCAGCAGCCCCCCACAGACCGGGACTGAAGCTTTCTTT.

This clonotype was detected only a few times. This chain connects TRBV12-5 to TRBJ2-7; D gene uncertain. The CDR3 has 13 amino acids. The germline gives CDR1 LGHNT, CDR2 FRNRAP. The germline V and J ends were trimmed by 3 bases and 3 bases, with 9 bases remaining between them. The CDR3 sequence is CASGFLGNYEQYV. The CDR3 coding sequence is TGTGCTAGTGGTTTCCTAGGGAACTACGAGCAGTACGTC.

The CDR3 is CATREQGAPGTEAFF. In DNA, the CDR3 is TGTGCCACCCGAGAACAGGGGGCGCCGGGCACTGAAGCTTTCTTT. The rearrangement links TRBV6-2 or TRBV6-3 to TRBJ1-1; the match to TRBD1 covers 9 bases. The CDR3 loop spans 15 amino acids. J lost 4 bases, V lost 10 bases, and 13 bases had no gene match. Looked up from germline, CDR1 is MNHEY and CDR2 is SVGEGT.

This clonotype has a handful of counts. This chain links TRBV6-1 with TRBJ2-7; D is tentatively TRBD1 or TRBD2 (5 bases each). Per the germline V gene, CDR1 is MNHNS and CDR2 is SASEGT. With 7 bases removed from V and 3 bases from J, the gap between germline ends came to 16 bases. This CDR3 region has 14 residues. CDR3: CASTRSGGGYEQYV. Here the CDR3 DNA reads TGTGCCAGCACCCGAAGTGGTGGGGGCTACGAGCAGTACGTC.